These T cell receptor beta chains were read from a single sample in a study of blood T cells in healthy people across ages. TCRdb independently ran MiXCR on the 5' RACE reads; one entry per CDR3 protein. This sample has over 1.5 million distinct CDR3 sequences; roughly 52% occur once, and the top ten carry approximately 2.1%. Material for sequencing was blood. All receptors come from a woman aged 40 to 50 in good health. Each CDR3 is given with its conserved first and last residue. The D gene is left open where the match is weak. Rows give clone size only sometimes, using once, few, many, or a class for an expanded clone.

D,J,V,size,DNA,CDR3
NA,TRBJ1-5,TRBV13,NA,TGTGCCAGCAGCTACAGGAGAAGGAATCAGCCCCAGCATTTT,CASSYRRRNQPQHF
NA,TRBJ2-3,TRBV7-9,few,TGTGCCAGCAGCTCCACGTCTACAGAGGGTATAACGCAGTATTTT,CASSSTSTEGITQYF
TRBD1,TRBJ2-7,TRBV5-1,few,TGCGCCAGCAGCTGGAGATCCGGGACAGGGGCCTCCTACGAGCAGTACTTC,CASSWRSGTGASYEQYF
NA,TRBJ2-5,TRBV10-3,NA,TGTGCCATCGCTCCCAGGCCCGGAGAGACCCAGTACTTC,CAIAPRPGETQYF
NA,TRBJ2-1,TRBV12-3/TRBV12-4,NA,TGTGCCAGCAGTTTCGACAGGCCGTTGGATGAGCAGTTCTTC,CASSFDRPLDEQFF
NA,TRBJ2-7,TRBV7-2,few,TGTGCCAGCAGCTTAGAGTTTCGGGTACGCGGGCAGTACTTC,CASSLEFRVRGQYF
NA,TRBJ2-1,TRBV29-1,NA,TGCAGCGCCGTATCGGGGGTCAATGAGCAGTTCTTC,CSAVSGVNEQFF
NA,TRBJ1-1,TRBV7-2,NA,TGTGCCAGCAGCTTATCAAGGGGAGGAGCTGAAGCTTTCTTT,CASSLSRGGAEAFF
NA,TRBJ2-7,TRBV3-1,NA,TGTGCCAGCAGCCCCCCACCCGGCAGGGTTCGGTCCGAGCAGTACTTC,CASSPPPGRVRSEQYF
NA,TRBJ2-3,TRBV9,few,TGTGCCAGCAGCGTAGGTAATGTCGGGGGAGATACGCAGTATTTT,CASSVGNVGGDTQYF
TRBD1,TRBJ2-1,TRBV6-6,few,TGTGCCAGCAGTTACGCCCAGGGGGCTTACAATGAGCAGTTCTTC,CASSYAQGAYNEQFF
NA,TRBJ2-1,TRBV7-2,NA,TGTGCCAGCAGCCTAACCACCCGAGTAGGGACCAGGGGACTCTACAATGAGCAGTTCTTC,CASSLTTRVGTRGLYNEQFF
NA,TRBJ1-4,TRBV28,NA,TGTGCCAGCAAGCAATCAAACGAAAAACTGTTTTTT,CASKQSNEKLFF
NA,TRBJ2-5,TRBV6-2/TRBV6-3,NA,TGTGCCAGCAACAGGGTCCAAGAGACCCAGTACTTC,CASNRVQETQYF
NA,TRBJ2-5,TRBV20-1,few,TGCAGTGCTGTCCAACTAGTGGGGCAAGAGACCCAGTACTTC,CSAVQLVGQETQYF
TRBD1,TRBJ2-3,TRBV4-1,NA,TGCGCCAGCAGCCAAAGCACAGGGGGATTGGATACGCAGTATTTT,CASSQSTGGLDTQYF
NA,TRBJ2-1,TRBV6-1,NA,TGTGCCAGCAGAGGACGGGGGGCGAATGAGCAGTTCTTC,CASRGRGANEQFF
NA,TRBJ2-1,TRBV7-2,once,TGTACCAGCAGCTTAGCGCGGGATGAGCAGTTCTTC,CTSSLARDEQFF
TRBD2,TRBJ2-5,TRBV28,NA,TGTGCCAGCGGTACGGCGGGGGGTTGGGAGACCCAGTACTTC,CASGTAGGWETQYF
NA,TRBJ2-5,TRBV6-5,NA,TGTGCCAGCAGCCGACGGGGCAGGGTTTGTGAGACCCAGTACTTC,CASSRRGRVCETQYF
NA,TRBJ2-1,TRBV4-1,NA,TGCGCCAGCAGCCAAGTAACGGACTCCTACAATGAGCAGTTCTTC,CASSQVTDSYNEQFF
TRBD1,TRBJ2-3,TRBV4-1,NA,TGCGCCAGCAGCCAAAAGGGGACAGCATATCAGTATTTT,CASSQKGTAYQYF
TRBD2,TRBJ2-7,TRBV13,NA,TGTGCCAGCAGCTCACTAGCGGGGCGACACAATGAGCAGTACTTC,CASSSLAGRHNEQYF
TRBD2,TRBJ2-1,TRBV7-8,NA,TGTGCCAGCAGCTTAGGACTAGCGGTCAGCAATGAGCAGTTCTTC,CASSLGLAVSNEQFF
NA,TRBJ1-2,TRBV7-9,NA,TGTGCCAGCAGCTTAGTTGGGGGCGGCGAAGGCTACACCTTC,CASSLVGGGEGYTF
NA,TRBJ2-1,TRBV29-1,few,TGCAGCTTTGATGGGCTAGGGGCACGGGATGAGCAGTTCTTC,CSFDGLGARDEQFF
NA,TRBJ2-1,TRBV3-1,few,TGTGCCAGCAGCCAAGATAAGGGTAATGAGCAGTTCTTC,CASSQDKGNEQFF
NA,TRBJ2-7,TRBV7-9,NA,TGTGCCAGCAGCTTTTCCGCGGTCTCATACGAGCAGTACTTC,CASSFSAVSYEQYF
TRBD1,TRBJ2-7,TRBV24-1,few,TGTGCCACCAGCGCGACAGGGACCTCCTACGAGCAGTACTTC,CATSATGTSYEQYF
NA,TRBJ2-3,TRBV24-1,NA,TGTGCCACCAGTGATTTAGTTGACATCCCCGACCCAGATACGCAGTATTTT,CATSDLVDIPDPDTQYF